The T cell receptor (beta chain) under discussion was sequenced for a study of cytomegalovirus exposure and HLA in healthy donors. TCRdb keeps only in-frame clones here, not all; method: immunoSEQ multiplex PCR. The table lists 85,000 to 95,000 clones, 95% to 98% of them singletons. Separation from the roughly 670-subject first cohort characterized the roughly 130-subject validation cohort, to which the donors belonged. Study outcomes and limitations: The CMV antigen specificity of a few CMV-associated chains was confirmed through in vitro analysis. TCR beta chains numbering about 160 were designated cytomegalovirus-associated.

With 5 bases removed from V and 9 bases from J, the gap between germline ends came to 8 bases. Germline-derived CDR1 and CDR2 are SNHLY and FYNNEI. The CDR3 is 12 residues long. As to this clone: Its antigen is not known.

This chain joins TRBV2 and TRBJ1-6; D is unclear. The receptor comes from a man between 18 and 29 years old in good health and CMV-seronegative. Sequenced material: PBMCs. CDR3 nucleotide sequence: TGTGCCAGCAGTATAATGGCTTCACCCCTCCACTTT. Its protein product is CASSIMASPLHF.